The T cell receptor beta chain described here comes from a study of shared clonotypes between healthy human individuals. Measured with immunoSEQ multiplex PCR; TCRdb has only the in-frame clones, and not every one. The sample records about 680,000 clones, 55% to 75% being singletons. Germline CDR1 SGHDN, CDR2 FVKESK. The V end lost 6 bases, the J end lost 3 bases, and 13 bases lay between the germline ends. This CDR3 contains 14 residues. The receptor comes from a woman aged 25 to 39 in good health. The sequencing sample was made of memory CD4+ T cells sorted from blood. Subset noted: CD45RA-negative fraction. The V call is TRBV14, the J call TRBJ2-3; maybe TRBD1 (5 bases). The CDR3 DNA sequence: TGTGCCAGCAGTCGATGGGGCGGAACAGATACGCAGTATTTT. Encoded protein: CASSRWGGTDTQYF.